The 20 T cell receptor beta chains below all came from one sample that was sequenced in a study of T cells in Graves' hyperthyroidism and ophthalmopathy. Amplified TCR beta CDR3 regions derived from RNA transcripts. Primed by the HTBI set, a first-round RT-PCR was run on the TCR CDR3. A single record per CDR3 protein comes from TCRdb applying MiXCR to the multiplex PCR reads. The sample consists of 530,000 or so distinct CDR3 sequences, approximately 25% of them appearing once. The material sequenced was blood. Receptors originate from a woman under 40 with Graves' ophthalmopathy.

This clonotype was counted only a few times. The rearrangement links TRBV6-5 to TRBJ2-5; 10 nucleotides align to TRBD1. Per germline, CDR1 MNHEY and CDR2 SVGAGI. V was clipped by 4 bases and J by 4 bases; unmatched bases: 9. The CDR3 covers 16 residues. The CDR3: CASSLYPTGGGETQYF. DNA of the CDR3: TGTGCCAGCAGTTTATACCCGACAGGGGGCGGAGAGACCCAGTACTTC.

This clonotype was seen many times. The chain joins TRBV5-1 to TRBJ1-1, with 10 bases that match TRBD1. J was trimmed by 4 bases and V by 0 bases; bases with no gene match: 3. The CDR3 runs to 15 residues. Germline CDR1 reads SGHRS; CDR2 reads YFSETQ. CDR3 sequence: CASSLGRTGGTEAFF. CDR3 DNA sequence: TGCGCCAGCAGCTTGGGCAGGACAGGGGGCACTGAAGCTTTCTTT.

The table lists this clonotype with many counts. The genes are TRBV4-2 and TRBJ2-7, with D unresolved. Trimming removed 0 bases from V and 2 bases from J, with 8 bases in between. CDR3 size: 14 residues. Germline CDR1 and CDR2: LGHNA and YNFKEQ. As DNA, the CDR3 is TGTGCCAGCAGCCAAGATCAGCGCCCCTACGAGCAGTACTTC. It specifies CASSQDQRPYEQYF.

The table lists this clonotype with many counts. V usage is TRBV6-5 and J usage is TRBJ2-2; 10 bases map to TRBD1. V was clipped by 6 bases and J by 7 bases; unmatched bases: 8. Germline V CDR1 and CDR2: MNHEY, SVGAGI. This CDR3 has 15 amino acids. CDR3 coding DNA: TGTGCCAGCAGACCGGGACAGGGGCCTGGCGGGGAGCTGTTTTTT. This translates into CASRPGQGPGGELFF.

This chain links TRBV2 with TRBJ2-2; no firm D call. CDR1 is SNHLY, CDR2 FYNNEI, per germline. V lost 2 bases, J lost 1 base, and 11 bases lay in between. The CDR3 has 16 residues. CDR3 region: CASSERPRLNTGELFF. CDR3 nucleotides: TGTGCCAGCAGTGAAAGGCCCCGATTGAACACCGGGGAGCTGTTTTTT.

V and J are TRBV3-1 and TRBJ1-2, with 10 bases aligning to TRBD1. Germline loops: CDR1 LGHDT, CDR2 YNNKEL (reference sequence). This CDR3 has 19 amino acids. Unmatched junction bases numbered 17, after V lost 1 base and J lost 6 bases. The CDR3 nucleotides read TGTGCCAGCAGCCAAGGAACCCCCTACCCCGGGACAGGGGTAAATGGCTACACCTTC. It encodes CASSQGTPYPGTGVNGYTF.

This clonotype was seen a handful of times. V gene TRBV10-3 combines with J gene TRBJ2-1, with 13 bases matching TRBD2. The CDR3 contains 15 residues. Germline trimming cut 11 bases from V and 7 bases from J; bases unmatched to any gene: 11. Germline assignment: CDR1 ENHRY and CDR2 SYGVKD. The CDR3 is CAASLAGGAGNEQFF. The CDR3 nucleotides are TGTGCCGCCTCACTAGCGGGGGGGGCGGGTAATGAGCAGTTCTTC.

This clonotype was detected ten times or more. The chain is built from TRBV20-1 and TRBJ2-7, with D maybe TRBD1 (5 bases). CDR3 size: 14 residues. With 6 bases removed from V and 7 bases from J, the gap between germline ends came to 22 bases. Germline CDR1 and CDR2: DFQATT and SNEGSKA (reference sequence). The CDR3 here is CSAPWGSVRWEQYF. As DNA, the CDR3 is TGCAGTGCCCCCTGGGGCAGCGTCCGATGGGAGCAGTACTTC.

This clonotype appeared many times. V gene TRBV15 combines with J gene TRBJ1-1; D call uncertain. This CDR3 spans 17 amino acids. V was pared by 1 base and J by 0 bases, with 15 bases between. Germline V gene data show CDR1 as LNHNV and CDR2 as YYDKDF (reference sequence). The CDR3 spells CATSRARAVNMNTEAFF. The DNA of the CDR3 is TGTGCCACCAGCAGAGCCCGGGCAGTGAACATGAACACTGAAGCTTTCTTT.

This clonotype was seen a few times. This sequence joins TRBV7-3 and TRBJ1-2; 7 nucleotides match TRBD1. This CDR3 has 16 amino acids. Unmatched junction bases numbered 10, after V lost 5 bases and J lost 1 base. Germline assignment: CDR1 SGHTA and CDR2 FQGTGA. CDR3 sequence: CASSPTTGKGNYGYTF. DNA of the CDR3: TGTGCCAGCAGCCCTACGACAGGGAAGGGTAACTATGGCTACACCTTC.

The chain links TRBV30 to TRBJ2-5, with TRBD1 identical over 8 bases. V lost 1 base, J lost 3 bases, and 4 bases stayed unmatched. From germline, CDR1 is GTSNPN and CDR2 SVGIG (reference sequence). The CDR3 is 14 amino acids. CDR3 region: CAWSGTGIEETQYF. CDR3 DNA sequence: TGTGCCTGGAGTGGGACAGGGATTGAAGAGACCCAGTACTTC.

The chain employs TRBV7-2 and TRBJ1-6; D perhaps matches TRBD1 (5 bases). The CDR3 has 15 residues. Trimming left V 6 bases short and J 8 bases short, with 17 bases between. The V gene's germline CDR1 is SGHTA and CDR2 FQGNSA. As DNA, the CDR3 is TGTGCCAGCAGTTACAAGGCAGGAGGGGATTCACCCCTCCACTTT. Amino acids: CASSYKAGGDSPLHF.

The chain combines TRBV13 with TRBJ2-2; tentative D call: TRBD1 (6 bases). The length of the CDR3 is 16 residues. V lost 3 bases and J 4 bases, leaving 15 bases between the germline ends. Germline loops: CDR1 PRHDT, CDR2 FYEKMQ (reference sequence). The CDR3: CASSLWLTGLTGELFF. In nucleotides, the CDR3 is TGTGCCAGCAGCTTGTGGTTAACAGGGCTCACCGGGGAGCTGTTTTTT.

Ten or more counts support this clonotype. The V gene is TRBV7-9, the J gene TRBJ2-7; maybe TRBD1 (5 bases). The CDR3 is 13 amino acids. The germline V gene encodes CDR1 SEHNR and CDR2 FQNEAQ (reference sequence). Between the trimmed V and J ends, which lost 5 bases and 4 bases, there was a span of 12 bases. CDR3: CASSATGKYEQYF. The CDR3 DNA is TGTGCCAGCAGCGCAACAGGAAAATACGAGCAGTACTTC.

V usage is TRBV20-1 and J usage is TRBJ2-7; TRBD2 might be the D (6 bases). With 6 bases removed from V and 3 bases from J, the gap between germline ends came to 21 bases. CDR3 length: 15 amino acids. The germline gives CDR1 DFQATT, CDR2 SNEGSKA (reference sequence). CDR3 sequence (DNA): TGCAGTGCAGACCGGGAGACGGAGGGGCACTACGAGCAGTACTTC. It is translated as CSADRETEGHYEQYF.

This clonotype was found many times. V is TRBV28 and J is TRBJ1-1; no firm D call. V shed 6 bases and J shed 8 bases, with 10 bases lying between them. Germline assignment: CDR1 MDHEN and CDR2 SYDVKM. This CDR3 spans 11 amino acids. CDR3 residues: CASSPTGEAFF. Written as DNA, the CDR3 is TGTGCCAGCAGCCCGACGGGGGAAGCTTTCTTT. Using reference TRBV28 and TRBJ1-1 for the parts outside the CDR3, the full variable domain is DVKVTQSSRYLVKRTGEKVFLECVQDMDHENMFWYRQDPGLGLRLIYFSYDVKMKEKGDIPEGYSVSREKKERFSLILESASTNQTSMYLCASSPTGEAFFGQGTRLTVV.

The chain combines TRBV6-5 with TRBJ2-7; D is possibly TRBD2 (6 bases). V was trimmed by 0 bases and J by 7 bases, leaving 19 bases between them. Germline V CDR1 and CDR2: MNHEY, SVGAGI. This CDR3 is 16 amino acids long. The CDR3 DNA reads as TGTGCCAGCAGTTACTCTGGACCGGGACTCGGAGAGGAGCAGTACTTC. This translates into CASSYSGPGLGEEQYF.

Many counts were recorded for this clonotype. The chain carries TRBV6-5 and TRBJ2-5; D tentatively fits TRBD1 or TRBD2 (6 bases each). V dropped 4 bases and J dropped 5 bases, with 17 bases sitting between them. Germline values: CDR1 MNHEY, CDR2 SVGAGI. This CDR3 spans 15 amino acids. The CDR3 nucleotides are TGTGCCAGCAGTTGGGGGCTCGGGGGCGAGGAGACCCAGTACTTC. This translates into CASSWGLGGEETQYF.

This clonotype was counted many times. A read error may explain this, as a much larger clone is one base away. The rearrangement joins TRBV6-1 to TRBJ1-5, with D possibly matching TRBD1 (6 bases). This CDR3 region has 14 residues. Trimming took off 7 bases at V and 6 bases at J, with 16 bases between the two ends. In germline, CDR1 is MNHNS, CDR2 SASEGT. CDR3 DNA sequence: TGTGCCAGCACCGGGGCAGGGGAGGGTCAGCCCCAGCATTTT. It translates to CASTGAGEGQPQHF.

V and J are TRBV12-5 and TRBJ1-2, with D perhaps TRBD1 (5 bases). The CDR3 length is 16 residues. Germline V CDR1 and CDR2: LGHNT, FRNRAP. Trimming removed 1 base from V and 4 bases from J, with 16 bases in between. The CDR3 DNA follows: TGTGCTAGTGGTTTGGGACAGCACCGGTGTGGCTATGGCTACACCTTC. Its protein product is CASGLGQHRCGYGYTF.